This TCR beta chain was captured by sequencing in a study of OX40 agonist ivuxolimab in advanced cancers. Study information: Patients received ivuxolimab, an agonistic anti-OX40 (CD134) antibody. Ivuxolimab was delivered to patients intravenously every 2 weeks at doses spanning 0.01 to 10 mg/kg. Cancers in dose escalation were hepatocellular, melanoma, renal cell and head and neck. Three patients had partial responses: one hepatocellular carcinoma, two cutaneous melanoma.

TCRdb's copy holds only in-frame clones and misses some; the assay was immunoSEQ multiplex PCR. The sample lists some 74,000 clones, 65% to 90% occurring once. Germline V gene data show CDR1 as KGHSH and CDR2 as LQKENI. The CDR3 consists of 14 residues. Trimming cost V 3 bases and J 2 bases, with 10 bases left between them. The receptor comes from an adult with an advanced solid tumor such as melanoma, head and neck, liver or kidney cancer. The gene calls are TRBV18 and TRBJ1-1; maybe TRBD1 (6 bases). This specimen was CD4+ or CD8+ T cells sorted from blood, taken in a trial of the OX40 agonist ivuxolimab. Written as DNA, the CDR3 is TGTGCCAGCTCACCGGGGGGCAGAAACACTGAAGCTTTCTTT. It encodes CASSPGGRNTEAFF. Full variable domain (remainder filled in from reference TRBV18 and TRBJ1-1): NAGVMQNPRHLVRRRGQEARLRCSPMKGHSHVYWYRQLPEEGLKFMVYLQKENIIDESGMPKERFSAEFPKEGPSILRIQQVVRGDSAAYFCASSPGGRNTEAFFGQGTRLTVV.